A single sample is the source of the 5 T cell receptor beta chains below, sequenced in a study of shared clonotypes between healthy human individuals (TCRdb year 2020). Receptor amplification or capture employed the immunoSEQ multiplex PCR assay. TCRdb's version of the immuneACCESS table is confined to in-frame rearrangements and falls short of the full clone set. An unresolved V gene accounts for under half of the shortfall where checked; the remainder is of unknown origin. The sample profile shows over a million clones; 75% to 85% of them were found once. The ten largest account for under 0.6% of the sample. The sequenced sample consisted of memory CD4+ T cells from PBMCs. According to the study, the label for this sample's cell subset or site signals: CD45RA-negative fraction. These receptor sequences come from a man aged 18 to 35 in good health. Some clones in this sample may be carry-over from other donors' samples.

The chain couples TRBV7-2 to TRBJ2-5; D is possibly TRBD2 (6 bases). Trimming removed 1 base from V and 4 bases from J, with 13 bases in between. The length of the CDR3 is 15 residues. Germline V lookup: CDR1 SGHTA, CDR2 FQGNSA. As DNA, the CDR3 is TGTGCCAGCAGCTTAGTCGGGAGAGGGGCAGAGACCCAGTACTTC. It translates to CASSLVGRGAETQYF.

V usage is TRBV5-1 and J usage is TRBJ1-2, with 8 bases that match TRBD1. V trimming: 1 base; J trimming: 1 base; junction bases outside the gene matches: 6. Looked up from germline, CDR1 is SGHRS and CDR2 is YFSETQ. CDR3 length: 16 residues. The CDR3, as DNA: TGCGCCAGCAGCTTGACGACAGGGGCGCTTAACTATGGCTACACCTTC. It yields the protein CASSLTTGALNYGYTF.

This clone was found a few times. V gene TRBV27 combines with J gene TRBJ2-3; 9 nucleotides align to TRBD2. Germline-derived CDR1 and CDR2 are MNHEY and SMNVEV (reference sequence). The CDR3 has 15 residues. Trimming removed 3 bases from V and 3 bases from J; junction bases left unmatched: 4. This chain's CDR3 is CASSFWRGGTDTQYF. DNA of the CDR3: TGTGCCAGCAGTTTCTGGCGGGGGGGAACAGATACGCAGTATTTT.

The chain carries TRBV5-1 and TRBJ1-1; D is undetermined. This CDR3 is 15 amino acids long. Deletions cut 4 bases from V and 1 base from J, with 14 bases between. In germline, CDR1 is SGHRS, CDR2 YFSETQ. The CDR3 DNA reads TGCGCCAGCAGCGCAGGCAGGCGACAGAACACTGAAGCTTTCTTT. This sequence encodes CASSAGRRQNTEAFF.

The chain has TRBV9 and TRBJ2-7; the match to TRBD2 covers 9 bases. Germline values: CDR1 SGDLS, CDR2 YYNGEE. Losses at the gene ends were 0 bases for V and 4 bases for J; bases not matched to a gene: 5. There are 15 residues in the CDR3. CDR3 sequence reads: CASSVEASGIYEQYF. CDR3 in DNA: TGTGCCAGCAGCGTAGAGGCTAGCGGGATATACGAGCAGTACTTC. Together with reference TRBV9 and TRBJ2-7, the CDR3 gives the full variable domain: DSGVTQTPKHLITATGQRVTLRCSPRSGDLSVYWYQQSLDQGLQFLIQYYNGEERAKGNILERFSAQQFPDLHSELNLSSLELGDSALYFCASSVEASGIYEQYFGPGTRLTVT.